These 16 T cell receptor beta chains were all obtained from the same sample, sequenced in a study of blood T cell repertoires in COVID-19. Sequenced by immunoSEQ multiplex PCR; TCRdb stores in-frame clones only, minus some. The sample lists approximately 80,000 clones, 88% occurring once. Specimen: peripheral blood. The receptors here all came from a human donor in a cohort sampled during active COVID-19.

This chain joins TRBV29-1 and TRBJ2-7; 11 bases fit TRBD2. This CDR3 has 14 residues. J was trimmed by 0 bases and V by 5 bases; bases with no gene match: 3. CDR1 SQVTM and CDR2 ANQGSEA come from the germline V gene. The CDR3 is CSVLTSGSSYEQYF. Written as DNA, the CDR3 is TGCAGCGTTCTCACTAGCGGGAGCTCCTACGAGCAGTACTTC.

The V gene is TRBV9, the J gene TRBJ2-7, with 7 bases that match TRBD1. From germline, CDR1 is SGDLS and CDR2 YYNGEE. Losses at the gene ends were 0 bases for V and 0 bases for J; bases not matched to a gene: 3. The CDR3 length is 15 residues. The CDR3 coding sequence is TGTGCCAGCAGCGTAGACGGGACAGCCTCCTACGAGCAGTACTTC. Translating gives CASSVDGTASYEQYF.

V gene TRBV7-8 combines with J gene TRBJ2-1, with TRBD2 matching over 9 bases. CDR1 is SGHVS, CDR2 FQNEAQ, per germline. Trimming took 5 bases from V and 4 from J; bases not matched to a gene: 6. The CDR3 totals 15 residues. The CDR3 is CASSNSGGTYNEQFF. The CDR3 region has the DNA TGTGCCAGCAGCAACAGCGGGGGGACGTACAATGAGCAGTTCTTC.

The chain uses TRBV2 and TRBJ2-5; 12 bases are a match to TRBD2. The CDR3 is 15 residues long. Germline V gene data show CDR1 as SNHLY and CDR2 as FYNNEI. V lost 4 bases to trimming and J lost 6 bases; unmatched junction nucleotides: 6. CDR3 protein: CASSVLLAGGKTQYF. CDR3 nucleotides: TGTGCCAGCAGTGTTCTACTAGCGGGGGGAAAGACCCAGTACTTC. Combining the CDR3 with reference TRBV2 and TRBJ2-5 gives the whole variable domain EPEVTQTPSHQVTQMGQEVILRCVPISNHLYFYWYRQILGQKVEFLVSFYNNEISEKSEIFDDQFSVERPDGSNFTLKIRSTKLEDSAMYFCASSVLLAGGKTQYFGPGTRLLVL.

The genes are TRBV6-5 and TRBJ1-4; no firm D call. CDR3 length: 14 residues. The germline gives CDR1 MNHEY, CDR2 SVGAGI. The ends were cut back, 6 bases at V and 8 bases at J, with 16 bases in the middle. The CDR3 DNA reads TGTGCCAGCAGATTGGGGTCAGCGGCGGAAAAACTGTTTTTT. It is translated as CASRLGSAAEKLFF.

The rearrangement uses TRBV12-5 and TRBJ2-1; 10 nucleotides line up with TRBD2. CDR1 LGHNT and CDR2 FRNRAP come from the germline V gene. V gave up 0 bases and J gave up 1 base; unmatched junction bases: 18. The CDR3 length is 22 residues. This chain's CDR3 is CASGLVPRGAGGPFRSYNEQFF. The CDR3 bases are TGTGCTAGTGGTTTGGTACCCCGAGGAGCGGGGGGGCCTTTTCGGTCCTACAATGAGCAGTTCTTC.

For this clone: A junction boundary mismatches the germline segment, possibly from a read error. This chain uses TRBV7-7 with TRBJ2-1, with 8 nucleotides matching TRBD2. Per the germline V gene, CDR1 is SSHAT and CDR2 is FNYEAQ (reference sequence). CDR3 length: 11 amino acids. In DNA form, the CDR3 reads TGTGCTAGCAGCGGGGGAGGTGAGCAGTTCTTC. Its translation is CASSGGGEQFF.

The sample holds one count of this clone. The chain is built from TRBV12-3 or TRBV12-4 and TRBJ1-1; maybe TRBD1 (6 bases). The CDR3 contains 12 residues. V dropped 5 bases and J dropped 6 bases, with 10 bases sitting between them. CDR3 sequence (DNA): TGTGCCAGCAGTCTAGACAGGCCTGAAGCTTTCTTT. Protein sequence: CASSLDRPEAFF.

V gene TRBV27 combines with J gene TRBJ2-7; D may be TRBD1 (5 bases). Trimming left V 5 bases short and J 3 bases short, with 11 bases between. Germline V gene sequence: CDR1 MNHEY, CDR2 SMNVEV (reference sequence). This CDR3 spans 13 amino acids. This CDR3 reads CASSRREFYEQYF. The CDR3 nucleotides are TGTGCCAGCAGTCGCAGGGAATTCTACGAGCAGTACTTC.

The chain uses TRBV15 and TRBJ1-1; 9 positions match TRBD1. The V and J ends lost 6 bases and 0 bases, in that order; junction bases with no gene match: 8. The V gene's germline CDR1 is LNHNV and CDR2 YYDKDF (reference sequence). CDR3 length: 16 residues. The CDR3 DNA reads TGTGCCACCAGTTTGGGGCGGACAGGGGTGAACACTGAAGCTTTCTTT. This codes for CATSLGRTGVNTEAFF. Full variable domain (outside the CDR3, taken from reference TRBV15 and TRBJ1-1): DAMVIQNPRYQVTQFGKPVTLSCSQTLNHNVMYWYQQKSSQAPKLLFHYYDKDFNNEADTPDNFQSRRPNTSFCFLDIRSPGLGDTAMYLCATSLGRTGVNTEAFFGQGTRLTVV.

The chain links TRBV3-1 (or the pseudogene TRBV3-2) to TRBJ2-3, with unresolved D. V lost 1 base and J 2 bases, leaving 13 bases between the germline ends. Per germline, CDR1 LGHDT and CDR2 YNNKEL (reference sequence). The CDR3 has 16 residues. In DNA, the CDR3 is TGTGCCAGCAGCCAAGGTGCAAGCGAGATCACAGATACGCAGTATTTT. Its protein product is CASSQGASEITDTQYF.

In nucleotides, the CDR3 is TGCGCCAGCAGCCAACTGGTGAAGGCAGGGGGCGTCCGGAACACTGAAGCTTTCTTT. As protein: CASSQLVKAGGVRNTEAFF. V and J are TRBV4-1 and TRBJ1-1; 8 bases line up with TRBD1. V dropped 2 bases and J dropped 1; count of bases not matched to a gene: 15. The CDR3 loop spans 19 amino acids. Germline V gives CDR1 MGHRA, CDR2 YSYEKL.

V gene TRBV6-2 or TRBV6-3 combines with J gene TRBJ2-7; D might be TRBD2 (5 bases). V was pared by 0 bases and J by 0 bases, with 9 bases between. Germline V CDR1 and CDR2: MNHEY, SVGEGT. There are 15 residues in the CDR3. The CDR3 is CASSYSTGSSYEQYF. CDR3 nucleotide sequence: TGTGCCAGCAGTTACTCGACGGGGAGCTCCTACGAGCAGTACTTC.

The chain is built from TRBV4-2 and TRBJ2-1, with a tentative D call TRBD1 (5 bases). This CDR3 is 16 amino acids long. The germline CDR1 and CDR2 sequences are LGHNA and YNFKEQ. Trimming left V 2 bases short and J 4 bases short, with 15 bases between. The CDR3 DNA reads as TGTGCCAGCAGCCAATTTCAGGGTCAAATATACAATGAGCAGTTCTTC. As protein: CASSQFQGQIYNEQFF.

J is TRBJ2-3 and V is TRBV11-2; D gene ambiguous. The CDR3 has 15 residues. Germline V lookup: CDR1 SGHAT, CDR2 FQNNGV. The V and J ends lost 1 base and 0 bases respectively, with 8 bases between them. CDR3 nucleotides: TGTGCCAGCAGCTTAGTTAAAGCTAGCACAGATACGCAGTATTTT. It encodes CASSLVKASTDTQYF.

For the CDR3, the DNA is TGTGCCAGCACCACCATCCGGGACTATGGCTACACCTTC. It specifies CASTTIRDYGYTF. The chain couples TRBV6-5 to TRBJ1-2; D is unclear. The CDR3 loop spans 13 amino acids. From germline, CDR1 is MNHEY and CDR2 SVGAGI. The ends were cut back, 7 bases at V and 3 bases at J, with 12 bases in the middle.